The rows below give T cell receptor beta chains drawn from one sample of a study of shared clonotypes between healthy human individuals. Sequencing was performed with immunoSEQ multiplex PCR; in TCRdb, only in-frame clones are kept and a portion is missing. The sample holds approximately 2.5 million clones, over 85% seen once. The sample taken for sequencing was naive CD4+ T cells from PBMCs. The receptors were sampled from a man aged 18 to 29 in good health. Some clones in this sample may be carry-over from other donors' samples. The CDR3 runs from the conserved cysteine through the conserved F or W. The D gene is left open where the match is weak. The size of a clone is reported for some rows only, either as once, few or many, or as a class for expanded clones.

NA	15	TRBV5-4	TRBJ2-5	NA	CASSLGGGGGETQYF	TGTGCCAGCAGCTTGGGTGGGGGAGGCGGAGAGACCCAGTACTTC
NA	14	TRBV21-1	TRBJ1-2	NA	CASSKEQALNGYTF	TGTGCCAGCAGCAAAGAGCAGGCCCTTAATGGCTACACCTTC
NA	18	TRBV28	TRBJ2-3	TRBD2	CASSSPGTSGRDTDTQYF	TGTGCCAGCAGTTCTCCCGGAACTAGCGGGAGAGACACAGATACGCAGTATTTT
NA	14	TRBV14	TRBJ2-3	NA	CASSQVHLGDTQYF	TGTGCCAGCAGCCAAGTCCATTTGGGGGATACGCAGTATTTT
NA	17	TRBV7-7	TRBJ2-1	TRBD2	CASSPATSGVSYNEQFF	TGTGCCAGCAGCCCGGCCACTAGCGGGGTATCCTACAATGAGCAGTTCTTC
NA	13	TRBV5-1	TRBJ1-2	NA	CASRSEGEQGYTF	TGCGCCTCCCGCTCCGAGGGTGAGCAGGGCTACACCTTC
few	16	TRBV27	TRBJ1-5	TRBD1	CASSLKGQPPHQPQHF	TGTGCCAGCAGTTTAAAGGGACAGCCACCTCATCAGCCCCAGCATTTT
NA	18	TRBV5-1	TRBJ2-2	TRBD1	CASSRNRIIGGGTGELFF	TGCGCCAGCAGCCGAAACCGAATAATAGGGGGCGGCACCGGGGAGCTGTTTTTT
NA	13	TRBV28	TRBJ1-1	TRBD1	CASLGQGKIEAFF	TGTGCCAGCCTGGGACAGGGTAAGATTGAAGCTTTCTTT
NA	17	TRBV4-1	TRBJ2-7	TRBD2	CASSQELRAAGGEEQYF	TGCGCCAGCAGCCAAGAGTTGCGGGCAGCGGGAGGCGAAGAGCAGTACTTC
NA	13	TRBV28	TRBJ1-2	NA	CASRPPSNYGYTF	TGTGCCAGCAGGCCCCCCTCGAACTATGGCTACACCTTC
NA	17	TRBV7-2	TRBJ2-5	TRBD2	CASSRDASGSYPETQYF	TGTGCCAGCAGCAGAGACGCTAGCGGGAGTTACCCAGAGACCCAGTACTTC
NA	17	TRBV5-4	TRBJ1-1	TRBD1	CASSLGVRQGRSTEAFF	TGTGCCAGCAGCTTGGGGGTCCGACAGGGGAGGAGTACTGAAGCTTTCTTT
NA	16	TRBV9	TRBJ2-3	TRBD2	CASSVGIAGGSDTQYF	TGTGCCAGCAGCGTAGGTATAGCGGGAGGATCAGATACGCAGTATTTT
NA	18	TRBV28	TRBJ1-4	TRBD1	CASSLTSGTGGAVEKLFF	TGTGCCAGCAGCTTGACCTCCGGGACAGGGGGCGCGGTTGAAAAACTGTTTTTT
NA	14	TRBV7-9	TRBJ1-2	NA	CASSLAGLVYGYTF	TGTGCCAGCAGCTTAGCGGGTCTGGTTTATGGCTACACCTTC
NA	17	TRBV5-8	TRBJ2-3	NA	CASSLPRVGKSTDTQYF	TGTGCCAGCAGCTTGCCCCGGGTCGGTAAGAGCACAGATACGCAGTATTTT
NA	15	TRBV5-1	TRBJ1-1	NA	CASSSSGTVGTEAFF	TGCGCCAGCAGCTCTTCCGGGACGGTGGGAACTGAAGCTTTCTTT
once	14	TRBV18	TRBJ1-2	NA	CASSRAVTNYGYTF	TGTGCCAGCTCACGGGCAGTAACAAACTATGGCTACACCTTC
NA	14	TRBV7-8	TRBJ2-5	NA	CASSLAHREETQYF	TGTGCCAGCAGCTTAGCGCATAGGGAAGAGACCCAGTACTTC
once	15	TRBV5-6	TRBJ2-1	TRBD2	CASSSVTSGRAQQFF	TGTGCCAGCAGCTCGGTCACTAGCGGGAGGGCTCAGCAGTTCTTC
NA	14	TRBV11-1	TRBJ2-7	TRBD2	CASSSTWGEGEQYF	TGTGCCAGCAGCTCCACGTGGGGGGAGGGCGAGCAGTACTTC
NA	16	TRBV4-1	TRBJ2-1	TRBD2	CASSRTGTSPYNEQFF	TGCGCCAGCAGCCGAACCGGGACTAGCCCATACAATGAGCAGTTCTTC
NA	16	TRBV14	TRBJ2-1	TRBD2	CASSQGLAGGYNEQFF	TGTGCCAGCAGCCAGGGACTAGCGGGAGGCTACAATGAGCAGTTCTTC
NA	15	TRBV18	TRBJ2-3	NA	CASSPPGSGADTQYF	TGTGCCAGCTCACCCCCAGGTTCCGGGGCAGATACGCAGTATTTT
NA	14	TRBV5-4	TRBJ2-7	TRBD2	CASSPSGNSYEQYF	TGTGCCAGCAGCCCCAGCGGGAACTCCTACGAGCAGTACTTC
NA	14	TRBV28	TRBJ2-7	TRBD1	CASSSGQLIYEQYF	TGTGCCAGCAGTTCGGGACAGCTAATTTACGAGCAGTACTTC
NA	20	TRBV4-2	TRBJ2-6	TRBD2	CASSQDGSGRSSSGANVLTF	TGTGCCAGCAGCCAGGATGGTAGCGGGAGATCTTCCTCTGGGGCCAACGTCCTGACTTTC
NA	13	TRBV25-1	TRBJ2-7	NA	CASSGFLSYEQYF	TGTGCCAGCAGTGGGTTCCTTTCCTACGAGCAGTACTTC
NA	18	TRBV5-1	TRBJ2-5	TRBD2	CASSLLGAGGTIQETQYF	TGCGCCAGCAGCTTGCTCGGAGCGGGAGGGACGATACAAGAGACCCAGTACTTC
NA	13	TRBV9	TRBJ1-1	NA	CASGSKVGGEAFF	TGTGCCAGCGGCTCGAAAGTAGGGGGTGAAGCTTTCTTT
NA	13	TRBV28	TRBJ1-4	NA	CASKGGYNEKLFF	TGTGCCAGCAAAGGGGGGTATAATGAAAAACTGTTTTTT
NA	14	TRBV10-2	TRBJ1-2	NA	CASSGGAAHYGYTF	TGCGCCAGCAGTGGGGGGGCAGCTCACTATGGCTACACCTTC
NA	13	TRBV30	TRBJ1-5	NA	CAWSDLLGQPQHF	TGTGCCTGGAGCGACCTCCTTGGTCAGCCCCAGCATTTT
NA	16	TRBV7-8	TRBJ1-5	NA	CASSLSGATSNQPQHF	TGTGCCAGCAGCTTATCAGGGGCAACTAGCAATCAGCCCCAGCATTTT
NA	13	TRBV9	TRBJ2-3	NA	CASSSGTRDTQYF	TGTGCCAGCAGTAGCGGAACCCGCGATACGCAGTATTTT
NA	13	TRBV28	TRBJ1-5	NA	CASSFGYGQPQHF	TGTGCCAGCAGTTTTGGCTATGGTCAGCCCCAGCATTTT
NA	15	TRBV7-3	TRBJ2-2	TRBD1	CASSLGQANTGELFF	TGTGCCAGCAGCTTGGGACAGGCGAACACCGGGGAGCTGTTTTTT
NA	15	TRBV7-2	TRBJ2-7	TRBD2	CASSLGGRALYEQYF	TGTGCCAGCAGCTTAGGCGGGAGGGCCCTTTACGAGCAGTACTTC
NA	14	TRBV9	TRBJ2-7	NA	CASSVARSSYEQYF	TGTGCCAGCAGCGTAGCGAGGAGCTCCTACGAGCAGTACTTC
NA	14	TRBV18	TRBJ2-1	NA	CASSQTGFHNEQFF	TGTGCCAGCTCACAAACAGGGTTTCACAATGAGCAGTTCTTC
NA	14	TRBV28	TRBJ1-2	NA	CASRPGTSGPGYTF	TGTGCCAGCAGGCCTGGGACCTCGGGGCCCGGCTACACCTTC
NA	15	TRBV18	TRBJ2-7	NA	CASSHTPQQGYEQYF	TGTGCCAGCTCTCATACGCCTCAACAGGGCTACGAGCAGTACTTC
once	16	TRBV2	TRBJ2-3	TRBD2	CASRRTSGVGADTQYF	TGTGCCAGCAGGAGGACTAGCGGGGTGGGTGCAGATACGCAGTATTTT
NA	14	TRBV7-9	TRBJ1-6	TRBD1	CASSPDRGRVPLHF	TGTGCCAGCAGCCCGGACAGGGGCCGGGTGCCCCTCCACTTT
NA	15	TRBV19	TRBJ2-3	NA	CASRPHVGGTDTQYF	TGTGCCAGTAGGCCTCATGTCGGGGGAACAGATACGCAGTATTTT
NA	13	TRBV28	TRBJ1-2	NA	CASRRTANYGYTF	TGTGCCAGCAGGAGGACGGCTAACTATGGCTACACCTTC
NA	14	TRBV4-2	TRBJ1-2	NA	CASSQVGQSYGYTF	TGTGCCAGCAGCCAAGTTGGGCAGAGCTATGGCTACACCTTC